The clone carrying this T cell receptor (beta chain) was seen only a few times. Its antigen is not identified. A library of TCRbeta sequences, prepared with unique molecular identifiers, was generated. TCRdb re-derived calls from the PCR reads in MiXCR, one entry per CDR3 protein. The sample holds 200,000 or so distinct CDR3 sequences, roughly 6.3% seen once. This specimen belongs to a study of T-cell reconstitution after alpha-beta-depleted transplantation in children. Study-level results: Alpha-beta T cells about two months after transplant reportedly derived from several hundred expanded graft clones. There were some patients whose high TCRbeta diversity at day 60 came from surviving recipient T cells and thymic progenitors. A year had passed since transplant, and T-cell counts and diversity by then came mostly from newly produced T cells.

Germline V gives CDR1 SQVTM, CDR2 ANQGSEA. There are 14 residues in the CDR3. Trimming at V came to 3 bases and at J to 2 bases, leaving 2 bases not matched to a gene. This sequence originates from a girl under three years old with combined immunodeficiency, due to receive a stem cell transplant. The chain joins TRBV29-1 to TRBJ2-7, with 12 bases lining up with TRBD1. The source was PBMCs, collected before TCRalphabeta/CD19-depleted stem cell transplant. CDR3 loop: CSVEGTGGTYEQYF. The CDR3 DNA sequence: TGCAGCGTTGAGGGGACAGGGGGCACCTACGAGCAGTACTTC.